Shown below are 2 T cell receptor beta chains from a single sample sequenced in a study of T cells in Graves' hyperthyroidism and ophthalmopathy (dated by TCRdb to 2018 to 2020). Receptors were amplified or captured by multiplex PCR. The reads were generated on an Illumina HiSeq 2000. The TCR beta CDR3 regions were amplified from the RNA transcripts. For the first round of RT-PCR on the TCR CDR3, the HTBI primer set was used together with the Qiagen OneStep RT-PCR kit. TCRdb trimmed public reads at Q25 via fastp, called clones via MiXCR and kept in-frame beta chains. Rows are combined by CDR3 protein, so each entry shows the most common genes and DNA. Here the sample has approximately 420,000 distinct CDR3 sequences; about 13% occur a single time. 4% to 6.5% of the sample is in the top ten clones. The sequenced sample was blood. The receptors derive from a woman between 18 and 29 years old with Graves' hyperthyroidism.

The chain combines TRBV28 with TRBJ1-1; possibly TRBD1 for D (5 bases). The CDR3 is made up of 13 amino acids. The V end lost 5 bases, the J end lost 3 bases, and 10 bases lay between the germline ends. CDR1 is MDHEN, CDR2 SYDVKM, per germline. The CDR3, as DNA: TGTGCCAGCAGTCCCCCGGGGGACACTGAAGCTTTCTTT. The encoded protein is CASSPPGDTEAFF. The entire variable domain, with the rest obtained from reference TRBV28 and TRBJ1-1, is as follows: DVKVTQSSRYLVKRTGEKVFLECVQDMDHENMFWYRQDPGLGLRLIYFSYDVKMKEKGDIPEGYSVSREKKERFSLILESASTNQTSMYLCASSPPGDTEAFFGQGTRLTVV.

This clonotype was observed at least ten times. This sequence joins TRBV9 and TRBJ2-7; 11 nucleotides line up with TRBD1. The length of the CDR3 is 16 residues. In germline, CDR1 is SGDLS, CDR2 YYNGEE. Trimming took 3 bases from V and 5 from J; bases not matched to a gene: 10. The CDR3 protein is CASSDGGTGGINEQYF. As DNA, the CDR3 is TGTGCCAGCAGCGATGGCGGGACAGGGGGAATCAACGAGCAGTACTTC.